The clone carrying this TCR beta chain has more than one count but fewer than ten. What it binds is unknown. This CDR3 region has 15 residues. Germline assignment: CDR1 SGHVS and CDR2 FNYEAQ. The V gene lost 1 base and the J gene lost 4 bases, with 11 bases spanning the gap. This specimen comes from a study of CD8+ T cells in alopecia areata. About the study: The SALT score measured affected scalp surface percentage in treated patients. Study-wide findings and caveats: Compared with normal scalp, lesional scalp had higher clonality and more expanded CD8+ clones. Among patients, TCR sharing was less clear than in mice, a difference possibly due in part to HLA diversity in the patient population.

Extraction of RNA preceded its reverse transcription into cDNA, which served as the sequencing template. Only in-frame clones appear in the TCRdb table, and some are missing; sequencing was by immunoSEQ multiplex PCR. The top ten hold just under 0.5% of the sample, which has fewer than 250,000 clones, 35% to 45% seen once. Documented treatment: oral pan-JAK inhibitor, 5-10 mg twice daily. PBMC-derived CD4+ and CD8+ T cells were sorted. The source of this sequence is a human donor with alopecia areata. The chain has TRBV7-6 and TRBJ2-1, with D perhaps TRBD2 (6 bases). The input for sequencing was CD4+ T cells sorted from blood, taken at roughly week 30, from a patient treated with tofacitinib. As DNA, the CDR3 is TGTGCCAGCAGCTTAGGTGGGAGGCGATACAATGAGCAGTTCTTC. This sequence encodes CASSLGGRRYNEQFF.